What follows are 7 T cell receptor beta chains derived from one specimen sequenced in a study of identical twins. MiXCR was run by TCRdb on the 5' RACE reads, yielding one entry per CDR3 protein. The data show about 470,000 distinct CDR3 sequences, 24% seen once. This sample was also put to use in a study of T cells expressing NK-cell markers.

The sequenced sample consisted of CD4+ T cells sorted from blood. These receptor sequences come from a woman between 18 and 29 years old in good health.

Only a few counts were recorded for this clonotype. The CDR3 region is CAIQGSQGYTEAFF. Written as DNA, the CDR3 is TGTGCCATCCAAGGGAGCCAGGGGTACACTGAAGCTTTCTTT. The chain employs TRBV10-3 and TRBJ1-1; possible D gene TRBD1, 6 bases. Trimming shortened V by 8 bases and J by 3 bases, and 16 bases separated the two germline ends. Germline V gene sequence: CDR1 ENHRY, CDR2 SYGVKD. This CDR3 comprises 14 residues.

This clonotype was counted a few times. The CDR3 spells CASSSRLAGGPEELFF. As DNA, the CDR3 is TGTGCCAGCAGTTCTAGACTAGCGGGAGGGCCTGAGGAGCTGTTTTTT. This chain uses TRBV12-3 or TRBV12-4 with TRBJ2-2; 14 nucleotides line up with TRBD2. With V trimmed by 4 bases and J by 10 bases, 8 bases remained unmatched. The CDR3 has 16 amino acids.

The rearrangement uses TRBV4-2 and TRBJ2-5; D may be TRBD2 (7 bases). V was pared by 1 base and J by 4 bases, with 16 bases between. CDR1 and CDR2 (germline): LGHNA, YNFKEQ. The CDR3 is 16 amino acids. The DNA of the CDR3 is TGTGCCAGCAGCCAAGGGGGGGGCCTGTCGAGAGAGACCCAGTACTTC. Protein product: CASSQGGGLSRETQYF.

This clonotype appeared a few times. V gene TRBV6-2 or TRBV6-3 combines with J gene TRBJ1-1, with TRBD1 as a possible D gene (6 bases). Germline values: CDR1 MNHEY, CDR2 SVGEGT. The CDR3 sequence is 14 residues long. Trimming left V 7 bases short and J 5 bases short, with 17 bases between. The CDR3 nucleotides are TGTGCCAGCACCGACAGGAGAGGGAATACTGAAGCTTTCTTT. It encodes CASTDRRGNTEAFF.

The rearrangement links TRBV20-1 to TRBJ2-3, with 8 bases that match TRBD2. Germline V CDR1 and CDR2: DFQATT, SNEGSKA (reference sequence). V was clipped by 6 bases and J by 0 bases; unmatched bases: 8. The length of the CDR3 is 15 residues. The CDR3 region has the DNA TGCAGTGCGGCCCGGGAGGGGGGCAGCACAGATACGCAGTATTTT. Protein sequence: CSAAREGGSTDTQYF.

The chain joins TRBV20-1 to TRBJ2-7, with D uncertain. Trimming pared 1 base from V and 4 bases from J, leaving 8 bases between. The CDR3 length is 12 residues. Germline CDR1 is DFQATT and CDR2 is SNEGSKA (reference sequence). The CDR3, as DNA: TGCAGTGCTAGAGGAAACGGATACGAGCAGTACTTC. Translating it yields CSARGNGYEQYF.

Only one count was recorded for this clonotype. CDR3 sequence: CASSPFNSNTGELFF. CDR3 in DNA: TGTGCCAGCAGCCCCTTTAATTCGAACACCGGGGAGCTGTTTTTT. The chain links TRBV7-9 to TRBJ2-2; D unresolved. Germline CDR1 is SEHNR and CDR2 is FQNEAQ (reference sequence). V lost 5 bases and J 0 bases, leaving 10 bases between the germline ends. This CDR3 is built from 15 residues. The variable domain in full, with the rest retrieved from reference TRBV7-9 and TRBJ2-2, is DTGVSQNPRHKITKRGQNVTFRCDPISEHNRLYWYRQTLGQGPEFLTYFQNEAQLEKSRLLSDRFSAERPKGSFSTLEIQRTEQGDSAMYLCASSPFNSNTGELFFGEGSRLTVL.